A selection of T cell receptor beta chains follows, all from one sample in a study of cytomegalovirus exposure and HLA in healthy donors. This table comes from immunoSEQ multiplex PCR, and its TCRdb copy is limited to in-frame clones, with some not included. The profile shows roughly 170,000 clones, about four fifths of them singletons. The sequencing sample was made of PBMCs. Every receptor here comes from a woman aged 18-30 years in good health and CMV-seropositive. The CDR3 runs from the conserved cysteine through the conserved F or W. Fields, in order: V gene, J gene, D gene, clone size, CDR3 protein, CDR3 DNA. D genes are given only for firm matches. Expanded clones are given a class, and other clones once, few, many or no size at all.

TRBV19	TRBJ2-3	TRBD2	NA	CASSGLAGGRTDTQYF	TGTGCCAGTAGCGGACTAGCGGGGGGTCGAACAGATACGCAGTATTTT
TRBV5-1	TRBJ2-2	TRBD2	NA	CASSSRGGDTGELFF	TGCGCCAGCAGCTCCCGGGGGGGGGACACCGGGGAGCTGTTTTTT
TRBV19	TRBJ1-2	TRBD1	NA	CASSIVPADRANYGYTF	TGTGCCAGTAGTATCGTACCCGCGGACAGGGCTAACTATGGCTACACCTTC
TRBV12-5	TRBJ1-1	NA	NA	CASAQTGLGTEAFF	TGTGCTAGTGCCCAGACAGGTCTGGGCACTGAAGCTTTCTTT
TRBV7-6	TRBJ1-1	NA	NA	CASSLGATSTEAFF	TGTGCCAGCAGCTTAGGGGCCACGAGCACTGAAGCTTTCTTT
TRBV7-8	TRBJ1-5	TRBD1	NA	CASSLTGWQPQHF	TGTGCCAGCAGCCTGACAGGGTGGCAGCCCCAGCATTTT
TRBV25-1	TRBJ2-2	TRBD2	NA	CASSSSGGLNTGELFF	TGTGCCAGCAGTTCTAGCGGGGGGCTGAACACCGGGGAGCTGTTTTTT
TRBV4-2	TRBJ2-2	TRBD1	NA	CASSHRDPGQGAFAGELFF	TGTGCCAGCAGCCACCGTGATCCGGGACAGGGGGCCTTTGCCGGGGAGCTGTTTTTT
TRBV27	TRBJ1-2	NA	once	CASSRRRDATLSGGYTF	TGTGCCAGCTCCCGTCGAAGAGATGCAACCCTAAGCGGTGGCTACACCTTC
TRBV4-1	TRBJ2-5	NA	NA	CASSQGIGAQETQYF	TGCGCCAGCAGCCAAGGAATTGGGGCTCAAGAGACCCAGTACTTC
TRBV4-1	TRBJ1-2	TRBD1	NA	CASSQGTGAFYGYTF	TGCGCCAGCAGCCAAGGAACAGGGGCTTTCTATGGCTACACCTTC
TRBV29-1	TRBJ2-4	TRBD2	NA	CSAGSLAGAPENIQYF	TGCAGCGCAGGTTCGCTAGCGGGGGCCCCCGAAAACATTCAGTACTTC
TRBV27	TRBJ1-1	NA	NA	CASSSLGGGVNEAFF	TGTGCCAGCAGTTCCTTAGGGGGGGGCGTCAATGAAGCTTTCTTT
TRBV19	TRBJ2-7	TRBD1	NA	CASSMGQGVDEQYF	TGTGCCAGTAGTATGGGACAGGGGGTAGACGAGCAGTACTTC
TRBV6-5	TRBJ1-1	NA	NA	CASSYSGGLRTEAFF	TGTGCCAGCAGTTACTCTGGGGGCTTGCGCACTGAAGCTTTCTTT
TRBV5-1	TRBJ1-1	TRBD1	NA	CASSLEQGVWLF	TGCGCCAGCAGCTTGGAACAGGGGGTTTGGCTTTTT
TRBV15	TRBJ1-4	NA	once	CATRRGGGRINEKLFF	TGTGCCACCAGAAGGGGAGGGGGGAGGATTAATGAAAAACTGTTTTTT
TRBV5-1	TRBJ2-5	TRBD2	NA	CASRSGGTNQETQYF	TGCGCCAGCAGAAGCGGGGGGACAAACCAAGAGACCCAGTACTTC
TRBV6-1	TRBJ2-7	NA	NA	CASSAAYEQYF	TGTGCCAGCAGTGCGGCCTACGAGCAGTACTTC
TRBV4-3	TRBJ1-5	NA	NA	CASSQEFQGGPQHF	TGCGCCAGCAGCCAAGAGTTCCAGGGCGGTCCCCAGCATTTT
TRBV9	TRBJ2-1	TRBD2	NA	CASSETSFNEQFF	TGTGCCAGCAGCGAGACTAGCTTTAATGAGCAGTTCTTC
TRBV11-2	TRBJ2-7	NA	once	CASSLLRTTSYEQYF	TGTGCCAGCAGCTTATTAAGGACAACCTCCTACGAGCAGTACTTC
TRBV5-1	TRBJ2-1	TRBD1	once	CASSAGQGLEQFF	TGCGCCAGCAGCGCTGGACAGGGTCTTGAGCAGTTCTTC
TRBV9	TRBJ1-1	NA	NA	CASSVLGGTEAFF	TGTGCCAGCAGCGTTTTAGGGGGCACTGAAGCTTTCTTT
TRBV7-9	TRBJ1-1	NA	NA	CASKGEGETEAFF	TGTGCCAGCAAAGGGGAAGGGGAAACTGAAGCTTTCTTT
TRBV10-3	TRBJ2-3	NA	NA	CATSSGGAGLAVTDTQYF	TGTGCCACCTCGTCCGGGGGCGCGGGCCTAGCGGTCACAGATACGCAGTATTTT
TRBV6-5	TRBJ1-1	TRBD1	NA	CASSYSSGQGDFKAFF	TGTGCCAGCAGTTACTCGTCTGGACAGGGGGATTTTAAAGCTTTCTTT
TRBV15	TRBJ1-1	TRBD1	NA	CATVAGGSYTEAFF	TGTGCCACCGTAGCAGGGGGTTCTTACACTGAAGCTTTCTTT
TRBV5-1	TRBJ2-1	TRBD2	NA	CASSPEGLAGGPRYNEQFF	TGCGCCAGCAGCCCGGAGGGCCTAGCGGGGGGTCCACGTTACAATGAGCAGTTCTTC
TRBV6-5	TRBJ1-1	TRBD1	NA	CASSTAGQGSTEAFF	TGTGCCAGCAGTACCGCCGGACAGGGGTCTACTGAAGCTTTCTTT
TRBV10-3	TRBJ2-1	TRBD2	NA	CAIMGGSGGYNEQFF	TGTGCCATCATGGGGGGTAGCGGGGGGTACAATGAGCAGTTCTTC
TRBV18	TRBJ2-1	NA	NA	CASSPDTAVSVNNEQFF	TGTGCCAGCTCACCCGACACAGCGGTTAGTGTGAACAATGAGCAGTTCTTC
TRBV7-9	TRBJ2-2	NA	NA	CASTTTGTLNTGELFF	TGTGCCAGCACCACGACCGGGACTTTGAACACCGGGGAGCTGTTTTTT
TRBV4-1	TRBJ2-7	TRBD2	NA	CASSEPGTSNEQYF	TGCGCCAGCAGCGAGCCGGGGACTAGCAACGAGCAGTACTTC
TRBV5-8	TRBJ2-7	TRBD1	NA	CASSRHRGEQYF	TGTGCCAGCAGCCGCCACAGGGGCGAGCAGTACTTC
TRBV1	TRBJ2-3	NA	once	CTSDGGGTDTQYF	TGTACCAGCGACGGGGGTGGCACAGATACGCAGTATTTT
TRBV6-1	TRBJ1-1	NA	NA	CASILDPGRGSRVF	TGTGCCAGCATCCTTGACCCCGGCAGGGGAAGCAGGGTGTTT
TRBV21-1	TRBJ2-3	NA	NA	CASSQSGTGDRTDTQYF	TGTGCCAGCAGCCAATCCGGGACAGGGGACAGGACAGATACGCAGTATTTT
TRBV15	TRBJ2-3	TRBD2	NA	CATSRVQRGLGDTQYF	TGTGCCACCAGCAGAGTTCAGCGGGGGCTAGGAGATACGCAGTATTTT
TRBV7-9	TRBJ2-5	TRBD1	NA	CASSLFGTGGEETQYF	TGTGCCAGCAGCTTATTCGGGACAGGGGGGGAAGAGACCCAGTACTTC
TRBV10-3	TRBJ2-1	TRBD1	NA	CAISETGTGYNEQFF	TGTGCCATCAGTGAAACCGGGACAGGTTACAATGAGCAGTTCTTC
TRBV19	TRBJ1-3	NA	NA	CASNNLLAGNTIYF	TGTGCCAGTAACAATCTTTTGGCTGGAAACACCATATATTTT
TRBV4-2	TRBJ1-2	NA	NA	CASSQRGGGSTF	TGTGCCAGCAGCCAGAGGGGCGGGGGAAGTACCTTC
TRBV19	TRBJ2-7	NA	NA	CASSTGWSTYEQYF	TGTGCCAGTAGCACCGGGTGGAGCACCTACGAGCAGTACTTC
TRBV6-1	TRBJ1-2	NA	once	CASSEALGTYGYTF	TGTGCCAGCAGTGAAGCGCTAGGAACCTATGGCTACACCTTC
TRBV2	TRBJ2-4	NA	NA	CASSDRTVRDIQYF	TGTGCCAGCAGTGATCGCACGGTTCGGGACATTCAGTACTTC
TRBV6-6	TRBJ1-2	NA	NA	CASSLQDNYGYTF	TGTGCCAGCAGCTTACAGGATAACTATGGCTACACCTTC
TRBV7-6	TRBJ1-4	NA	NA	CASSSSGGLNEKLFF	TGTGCCAGCAGCTCCTCCGGTGGGCTTAATGAAAAACTGTTTTTT
TRBV11-2	TRBJ2-1	NA	NA	CASSPPTGNNEQFF	TGTGCCAGCAGCCCCCCGACAGGTAACAATGAGCAGTTCTTC
TRBV10-3	TRBJ1-2	NA	few	CAISESNDIGSGYTF	TGTGCCATCAGTGAGTCGAATGACATTGGTTCCGGCTACACCTTC
TRBV10-1	TRBJ1-5	NA	NA	CASKISSNQPQHF	TGCGCCAGCAAAATATCTAGCAATCAGCCCCAGCATTTT
TRBV6-5	TRBJ2-7	TRBD2	NA	CASSRLAGAYEQYF	TGTGCCAGCAGCCGACTAGCGGGGGCCTACGAGCAGTACTTC
TRBV5-5	TRBJ1-1	NA	few	CASSSHRTMNTEAFF	TGTGCCAGCAGCTCGCACAGGACCATGAACACTGAAGCTTTCTTT
TRBV7-9	TRBJ2-7	NA	NA	CASSLYGGEQYF	TGTGCCAGCAGCTTATACGGGGGAGAGCAGTACTTC
TRBV9	TRBJ2-7	NA	NA	CASSPGGSSYEQYF	TGTGCCAGCAGCCCAGGAGGCAGTTCCTACGAGCAGTACTTC
TRBV7-2	TRBJ1-5	TRBD1	NA	CASSRGQDNNQPQHF	TGTGCCAGCAGCAGAGGACAGGATAACAATCAGCCCCAGCATTTT
TRBV7-8	TRBJ2-3	NA	NA	CATSPALGARTDTQYF	TGTGCCACCAGCCCAGCGCTGGGGGCCCGCACAGATACGCAGTATTTT
TRBV18	TRBJ2-7	TRBD1	NA	CASSPNRGNEQYF	TGTGCCAGCTCACCAAACAGGGGGAACGAGCAGTACTTC
TRBV6-1	TRBJ1-6	NA	NA	CAIRGAGPNSPLHF	TGTGCCATCCGGGGGGCTGGGCCTAATTCACCCCTCCACTTT